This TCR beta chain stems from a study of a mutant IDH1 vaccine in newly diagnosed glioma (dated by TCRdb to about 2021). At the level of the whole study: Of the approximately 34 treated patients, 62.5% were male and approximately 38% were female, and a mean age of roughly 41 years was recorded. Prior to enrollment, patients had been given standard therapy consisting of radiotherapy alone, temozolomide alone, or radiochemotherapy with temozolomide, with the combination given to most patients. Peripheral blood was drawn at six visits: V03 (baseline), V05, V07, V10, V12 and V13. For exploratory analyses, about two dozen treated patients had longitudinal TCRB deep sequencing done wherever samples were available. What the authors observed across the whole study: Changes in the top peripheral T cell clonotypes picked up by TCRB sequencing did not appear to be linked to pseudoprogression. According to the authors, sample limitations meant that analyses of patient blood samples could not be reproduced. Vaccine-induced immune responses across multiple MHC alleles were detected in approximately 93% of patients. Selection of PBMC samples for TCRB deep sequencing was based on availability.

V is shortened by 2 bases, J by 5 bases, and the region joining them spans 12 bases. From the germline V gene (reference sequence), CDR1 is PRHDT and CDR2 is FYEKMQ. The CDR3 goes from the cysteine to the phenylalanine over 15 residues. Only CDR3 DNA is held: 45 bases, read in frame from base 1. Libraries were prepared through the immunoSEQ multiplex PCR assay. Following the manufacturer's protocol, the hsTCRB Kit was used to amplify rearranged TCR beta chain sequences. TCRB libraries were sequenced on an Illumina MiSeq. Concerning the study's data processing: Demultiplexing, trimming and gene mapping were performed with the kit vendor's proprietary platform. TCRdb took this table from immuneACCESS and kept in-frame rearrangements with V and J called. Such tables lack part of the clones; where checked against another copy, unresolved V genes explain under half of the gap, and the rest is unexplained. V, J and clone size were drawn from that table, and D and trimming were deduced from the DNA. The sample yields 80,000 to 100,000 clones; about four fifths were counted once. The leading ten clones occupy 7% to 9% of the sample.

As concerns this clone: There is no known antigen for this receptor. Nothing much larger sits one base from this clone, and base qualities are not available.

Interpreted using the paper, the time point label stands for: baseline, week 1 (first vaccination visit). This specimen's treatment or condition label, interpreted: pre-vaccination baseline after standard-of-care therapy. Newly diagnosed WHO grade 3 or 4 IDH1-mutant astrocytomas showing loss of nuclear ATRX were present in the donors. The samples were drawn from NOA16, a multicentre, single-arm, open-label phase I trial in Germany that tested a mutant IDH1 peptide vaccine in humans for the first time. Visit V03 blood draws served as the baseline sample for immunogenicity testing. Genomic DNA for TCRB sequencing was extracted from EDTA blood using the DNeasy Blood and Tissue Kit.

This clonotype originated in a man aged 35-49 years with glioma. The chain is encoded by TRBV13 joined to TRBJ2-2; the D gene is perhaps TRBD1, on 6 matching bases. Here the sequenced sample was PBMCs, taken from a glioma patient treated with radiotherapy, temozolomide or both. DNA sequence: TGTGCCAGCAGCTTATATGGGGGCTGGACCGGGGAGCTGTTTTTT. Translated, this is CASSLYGGWTGELFF.